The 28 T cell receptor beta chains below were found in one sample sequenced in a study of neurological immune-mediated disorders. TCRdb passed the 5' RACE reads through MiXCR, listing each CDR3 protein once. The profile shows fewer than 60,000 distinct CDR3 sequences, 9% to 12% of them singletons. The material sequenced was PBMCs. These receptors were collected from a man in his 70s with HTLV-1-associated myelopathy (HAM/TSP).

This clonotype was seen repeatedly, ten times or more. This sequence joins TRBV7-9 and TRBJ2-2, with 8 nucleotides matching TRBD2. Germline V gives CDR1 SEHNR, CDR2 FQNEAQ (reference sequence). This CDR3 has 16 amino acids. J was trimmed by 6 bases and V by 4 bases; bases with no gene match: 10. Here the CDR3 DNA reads TGTGCCAGCAGCTCCGGGGGGGGACCCAACCCCGGGGAGCTGTTTTTT. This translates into CASSSGGGPNPGELFF.

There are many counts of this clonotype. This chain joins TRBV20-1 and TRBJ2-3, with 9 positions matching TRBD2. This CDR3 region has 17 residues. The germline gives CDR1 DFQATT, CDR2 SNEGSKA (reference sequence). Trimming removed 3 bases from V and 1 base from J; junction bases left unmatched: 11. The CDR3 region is CSARKGVAGARTDTQYF. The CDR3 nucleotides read TGCAGTGCTAGGAAAGGGGTAGCGGGAGCTCGCACAGATACGCAGTATTTT.

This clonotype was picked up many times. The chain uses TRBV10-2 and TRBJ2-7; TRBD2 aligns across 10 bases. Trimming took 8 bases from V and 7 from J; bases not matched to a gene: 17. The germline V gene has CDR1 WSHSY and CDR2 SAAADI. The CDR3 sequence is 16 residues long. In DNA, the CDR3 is TGCGCCAGCGGCCGAGCTAGCGGGAGTTCGCCAGGGGAGCAGTACTTC. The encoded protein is CASGRASGSSPGEQYF.

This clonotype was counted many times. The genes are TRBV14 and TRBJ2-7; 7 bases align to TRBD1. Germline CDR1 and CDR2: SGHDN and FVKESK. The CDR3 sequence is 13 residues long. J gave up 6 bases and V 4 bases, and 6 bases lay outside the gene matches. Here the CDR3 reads CASSLRTGSEQYF. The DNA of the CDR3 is TGTGCCAGCAGCCTCCGGACAGGATCCGAGCAGTACTTC.

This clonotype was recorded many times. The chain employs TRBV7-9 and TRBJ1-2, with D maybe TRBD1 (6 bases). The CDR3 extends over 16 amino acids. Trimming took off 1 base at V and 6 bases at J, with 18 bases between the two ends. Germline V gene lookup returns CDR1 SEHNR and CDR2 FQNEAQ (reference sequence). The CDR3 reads CASSLVARGGRHGYTF. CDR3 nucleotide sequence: TGTGCCAGCAGCTTAGTCGCTAGAGGGGGGCGTCATGGCTACACCTTC.

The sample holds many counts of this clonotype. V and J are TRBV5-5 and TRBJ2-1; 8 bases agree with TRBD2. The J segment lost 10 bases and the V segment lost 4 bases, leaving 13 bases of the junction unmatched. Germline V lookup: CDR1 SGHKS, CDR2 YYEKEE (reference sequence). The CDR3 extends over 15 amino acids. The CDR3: CASSPGGTRAREQFF. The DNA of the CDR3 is TGTGCCAGCAGCCCGGGGGGGACCAGGGCGCGGGAGCAGTTCTTC.

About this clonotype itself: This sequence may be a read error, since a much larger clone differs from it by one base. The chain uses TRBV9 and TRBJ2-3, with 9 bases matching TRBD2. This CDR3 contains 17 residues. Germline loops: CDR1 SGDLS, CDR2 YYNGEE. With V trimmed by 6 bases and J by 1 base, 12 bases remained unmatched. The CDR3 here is CASTPTRVAGGTDTQYF. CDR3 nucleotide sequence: TGTGCCAGCACCCCCACGAGGGTAGCGGGAGGCACAGATACGCAGTATTTT.

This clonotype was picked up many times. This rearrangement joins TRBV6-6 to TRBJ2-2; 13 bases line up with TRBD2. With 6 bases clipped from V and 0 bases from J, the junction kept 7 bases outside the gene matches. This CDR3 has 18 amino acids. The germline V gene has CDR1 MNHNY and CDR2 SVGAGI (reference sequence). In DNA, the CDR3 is TGTGCCAGCAGATTAGCCGGGACTAGCGGGGCGAACACCGGGGAGCTGTTTTTT. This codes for CASRLAGTSGANTGELFF.

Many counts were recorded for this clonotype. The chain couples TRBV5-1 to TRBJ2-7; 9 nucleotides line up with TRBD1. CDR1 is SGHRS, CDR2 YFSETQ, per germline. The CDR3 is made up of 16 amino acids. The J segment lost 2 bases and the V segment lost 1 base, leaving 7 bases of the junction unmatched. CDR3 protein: CASSLQPGQGPYEQYF. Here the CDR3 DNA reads TGCGCCAGCAGCTTGCAGCCGGGACAGGGCCCCTACGAGCAGTACTTC.

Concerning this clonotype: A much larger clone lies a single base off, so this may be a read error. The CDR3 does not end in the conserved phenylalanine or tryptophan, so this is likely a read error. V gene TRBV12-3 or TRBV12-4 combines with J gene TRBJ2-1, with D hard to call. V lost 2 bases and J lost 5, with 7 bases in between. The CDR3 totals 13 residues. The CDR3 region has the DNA TGTGCCAGCAGTTTATGGGGTGACAATGAGCAGTTCGTC. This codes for CASSLWGDNEQFV.

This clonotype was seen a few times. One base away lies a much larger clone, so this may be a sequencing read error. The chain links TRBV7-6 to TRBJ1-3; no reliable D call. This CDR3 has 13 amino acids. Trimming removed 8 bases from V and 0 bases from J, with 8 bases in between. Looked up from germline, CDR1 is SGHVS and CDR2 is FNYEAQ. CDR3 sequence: CASREFSGNTIYF. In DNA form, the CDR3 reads TGTGCCAGCCGCGAGTTCTCTGGAAACACCATATATTTT.

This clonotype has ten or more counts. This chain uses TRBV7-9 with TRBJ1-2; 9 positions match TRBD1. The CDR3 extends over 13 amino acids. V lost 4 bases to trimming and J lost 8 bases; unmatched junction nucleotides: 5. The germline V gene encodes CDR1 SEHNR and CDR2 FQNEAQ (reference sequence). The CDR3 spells CASSSRDRDGYTF. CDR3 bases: TGTGCCAGCAGCTCCCGGGACAGGGACGGCTACACCTTC. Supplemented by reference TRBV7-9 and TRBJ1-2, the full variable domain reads DTGVSQNPRHKITKRGQNVTFRCDPISEHNRLYWYRQTLGQGPEFLTYFQNEAQLEKSRLLSDRFSAERPKGSFSTLEIQRTEQGDSAMYLCASSSRDRDGYTFGSGTRLTVV.

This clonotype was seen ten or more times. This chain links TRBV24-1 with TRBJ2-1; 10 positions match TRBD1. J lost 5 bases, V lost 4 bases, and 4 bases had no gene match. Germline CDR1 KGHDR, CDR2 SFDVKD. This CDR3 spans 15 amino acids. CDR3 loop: CATSEPGTGDNEQFF. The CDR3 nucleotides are TGTGCCACCAGTGAACCCGGGACAGGGGACAATGAGCAGTTCTTC.

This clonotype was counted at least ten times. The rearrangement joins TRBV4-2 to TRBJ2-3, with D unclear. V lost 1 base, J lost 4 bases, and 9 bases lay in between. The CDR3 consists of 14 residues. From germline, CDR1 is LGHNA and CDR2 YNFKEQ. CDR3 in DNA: TGTGCCAGCAGCCAAGGGTCGAGCGCAGATACGCAGTATTTT. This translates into CASSQGSSADTQYF.

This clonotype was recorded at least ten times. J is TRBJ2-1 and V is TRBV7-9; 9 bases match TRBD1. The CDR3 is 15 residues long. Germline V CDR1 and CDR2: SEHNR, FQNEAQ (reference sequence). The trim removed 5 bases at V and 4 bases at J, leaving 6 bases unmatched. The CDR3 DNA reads TGTGCCAGCAGCCTGACGGGACAGGGTTACAATGAGCAGTTCTTC. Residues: CASSLTGQGYNEQFF.

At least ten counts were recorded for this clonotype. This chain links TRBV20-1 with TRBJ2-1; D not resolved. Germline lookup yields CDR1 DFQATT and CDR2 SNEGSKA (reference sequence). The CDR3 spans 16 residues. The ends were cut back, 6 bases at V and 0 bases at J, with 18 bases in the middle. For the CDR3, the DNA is TGCAGTGCCGACCGTTGGGGTCCGAGCTCCTACAATGAGCAGTTCTTC. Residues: CSADRWGPSSYNEQFF.

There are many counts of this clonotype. In nucleotides, the CDR3 is TGTGCCAGCAGTCGGAGACAGAGAAGGAACACTGAAGCTTTCTTT. Its translation: CASSRRQRRNTEAFF. The genes are TRBV6-5 and TRBJ1-1, with D possibly being TRBD1 (5 bases). V was trimmed by 5 bases and J by 1 base, leaving 14 bases between them. The CDR3 has 15 residues. Germline V gene data show CDR1 as MNHEY and CDR2 as SVGAGI.

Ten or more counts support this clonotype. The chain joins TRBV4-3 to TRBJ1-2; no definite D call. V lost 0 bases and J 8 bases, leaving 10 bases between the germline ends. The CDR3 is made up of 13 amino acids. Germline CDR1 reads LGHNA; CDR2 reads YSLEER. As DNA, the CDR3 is TGCGCCAGCAGCCAAGATCGAGGAGCGGGCTACACCTTC. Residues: CASSQDRGAGYTF.

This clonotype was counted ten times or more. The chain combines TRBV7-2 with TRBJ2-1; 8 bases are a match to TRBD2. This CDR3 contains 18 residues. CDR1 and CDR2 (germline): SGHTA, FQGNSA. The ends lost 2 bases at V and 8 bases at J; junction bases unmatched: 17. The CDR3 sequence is CASSLYGDRSGMRDEQFF. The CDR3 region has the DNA TGTGCCAGCAGCTTATATGGGGACCGTAGCGGGATGAGGGATGAGCAGTTCTTC.

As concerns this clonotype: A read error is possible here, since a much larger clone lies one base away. CDR3 loop: CASRLNPTRYNQPQHF. The CDR3 nucleotides are TGTGCCAGCAGACTCAACCCCACACGGTACAATCAGCCCCAGCATTTT. The chain uses TRBV6-2 or TRBV6-3 and TRBJ1-5, with D uncertain. The CDR3 runs to 16 residues. Germline V gives CDR1 MNHEY, CDR2 SVGEGT. The V gene lost 6 bases and the J gene lost 3 bases, with 18 bases spanning the gap.

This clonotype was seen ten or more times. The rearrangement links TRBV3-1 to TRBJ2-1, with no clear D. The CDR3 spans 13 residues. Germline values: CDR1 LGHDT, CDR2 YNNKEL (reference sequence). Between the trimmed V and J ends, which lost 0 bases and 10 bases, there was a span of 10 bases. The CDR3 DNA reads TGTGCCAGCAGCCAAGATCAGACAAGGGAGCAGTTCTTC. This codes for CASSQDQTREQFF.

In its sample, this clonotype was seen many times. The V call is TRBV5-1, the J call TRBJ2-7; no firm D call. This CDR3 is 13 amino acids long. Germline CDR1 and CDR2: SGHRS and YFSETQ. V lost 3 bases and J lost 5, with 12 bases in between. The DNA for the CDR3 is TGCGCCAGCAGCTCTCTAGTTCTAGACGAGCAGTACTTC. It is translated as CASSSLVLDEQYF.

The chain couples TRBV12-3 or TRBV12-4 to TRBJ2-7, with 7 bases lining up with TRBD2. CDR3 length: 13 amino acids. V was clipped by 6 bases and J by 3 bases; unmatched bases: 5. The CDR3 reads CASSSTSFYEQYF. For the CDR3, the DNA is TGTGCCAGCAGCTCGACTAGCTTCTACGAGCAGTACTTC.

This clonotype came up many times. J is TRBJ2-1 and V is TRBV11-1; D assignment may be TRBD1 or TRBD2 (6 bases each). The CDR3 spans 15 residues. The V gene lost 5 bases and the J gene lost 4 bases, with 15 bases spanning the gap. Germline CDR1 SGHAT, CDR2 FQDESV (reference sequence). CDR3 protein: CASSRGTHDYNEQFF. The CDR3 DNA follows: TGTGCCAGCAGCCGCGGGACACATGATTACAATGAGCAGTTCTTC. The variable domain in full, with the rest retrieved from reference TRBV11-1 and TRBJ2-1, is EAEVAQSPRYKITEKSQAVAFWCDPISGHATLYWYRQILGQGPELLVQFQDESVVDDSQLPKDRFSAERLKGVDSTLKIQPAELGDSAMYLCASSRGTHDYNEQFFGPGTRLTVL.

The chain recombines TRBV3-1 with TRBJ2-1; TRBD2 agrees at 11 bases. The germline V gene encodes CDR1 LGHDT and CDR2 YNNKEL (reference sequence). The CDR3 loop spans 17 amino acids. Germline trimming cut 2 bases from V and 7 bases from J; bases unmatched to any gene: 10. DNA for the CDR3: TGTGCCAGCAGCCAATATAGCGGGAGGGCCCTAATGAATGAGCAGTTCTTC. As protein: CASSQYSGRALMNEQFF.

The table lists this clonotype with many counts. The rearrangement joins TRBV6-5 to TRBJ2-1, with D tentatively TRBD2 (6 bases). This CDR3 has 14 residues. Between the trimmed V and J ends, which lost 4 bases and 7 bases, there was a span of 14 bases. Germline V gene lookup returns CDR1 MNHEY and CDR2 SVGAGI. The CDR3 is CASSLGDFSNEQFF. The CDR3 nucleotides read TGTGCCAGCAGTTTAGGGGACTTTTCTAATGAGCAGTTCTTC.

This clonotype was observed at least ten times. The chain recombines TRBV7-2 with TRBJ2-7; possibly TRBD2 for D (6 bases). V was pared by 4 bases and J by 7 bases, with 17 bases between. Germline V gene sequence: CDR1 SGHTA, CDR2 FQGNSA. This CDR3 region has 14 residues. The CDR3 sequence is CASSSTRASQEQYF. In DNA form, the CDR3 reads TGTGCCAGCAGCTCGACTAGGGCCAGTCAGGAGCAGTACTTC.

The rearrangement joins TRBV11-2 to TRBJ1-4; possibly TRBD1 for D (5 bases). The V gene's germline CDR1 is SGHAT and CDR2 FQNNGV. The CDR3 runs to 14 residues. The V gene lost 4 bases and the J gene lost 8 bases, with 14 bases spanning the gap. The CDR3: CASSSEWGGEKLFF. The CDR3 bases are TGTGCCAGCAGCTCTGAGTGGGGCGGGGAAAAACTGTTTTTT.